This TCR beta chain was observed in a study of monozygotic twins with inflammatory bowel disease. Blood was collected, roughly 2.5 ml per donor. With no T cell sorting beforehand, total RNA was isolated from whole blood. From the 5' RACE reads, TCRdb lists one entry per CDR3 protein and no DNA. Seen in this sample are about 450,000 distinct CDR3 sequences; the ten most common clones hold 2.4%. Germline V gene lookup returns CDR1 DFQATT and CDR2 SNEGSKA (reference sequence). The CDR3 loop spans 13 amino acids. V is TRBV20-1 and J is TRBJ1-5; TCRdb calls TRBD1, which cannot be checked without DNA. The sequencing sample was made of blood. The clonotype was recovered from a human donor with ulcerative colitis or Crohn's disease, or a healthy co-twin of an affected twin (not recorded which). Here the CDR3 reads CSATRTGNQPQHF.